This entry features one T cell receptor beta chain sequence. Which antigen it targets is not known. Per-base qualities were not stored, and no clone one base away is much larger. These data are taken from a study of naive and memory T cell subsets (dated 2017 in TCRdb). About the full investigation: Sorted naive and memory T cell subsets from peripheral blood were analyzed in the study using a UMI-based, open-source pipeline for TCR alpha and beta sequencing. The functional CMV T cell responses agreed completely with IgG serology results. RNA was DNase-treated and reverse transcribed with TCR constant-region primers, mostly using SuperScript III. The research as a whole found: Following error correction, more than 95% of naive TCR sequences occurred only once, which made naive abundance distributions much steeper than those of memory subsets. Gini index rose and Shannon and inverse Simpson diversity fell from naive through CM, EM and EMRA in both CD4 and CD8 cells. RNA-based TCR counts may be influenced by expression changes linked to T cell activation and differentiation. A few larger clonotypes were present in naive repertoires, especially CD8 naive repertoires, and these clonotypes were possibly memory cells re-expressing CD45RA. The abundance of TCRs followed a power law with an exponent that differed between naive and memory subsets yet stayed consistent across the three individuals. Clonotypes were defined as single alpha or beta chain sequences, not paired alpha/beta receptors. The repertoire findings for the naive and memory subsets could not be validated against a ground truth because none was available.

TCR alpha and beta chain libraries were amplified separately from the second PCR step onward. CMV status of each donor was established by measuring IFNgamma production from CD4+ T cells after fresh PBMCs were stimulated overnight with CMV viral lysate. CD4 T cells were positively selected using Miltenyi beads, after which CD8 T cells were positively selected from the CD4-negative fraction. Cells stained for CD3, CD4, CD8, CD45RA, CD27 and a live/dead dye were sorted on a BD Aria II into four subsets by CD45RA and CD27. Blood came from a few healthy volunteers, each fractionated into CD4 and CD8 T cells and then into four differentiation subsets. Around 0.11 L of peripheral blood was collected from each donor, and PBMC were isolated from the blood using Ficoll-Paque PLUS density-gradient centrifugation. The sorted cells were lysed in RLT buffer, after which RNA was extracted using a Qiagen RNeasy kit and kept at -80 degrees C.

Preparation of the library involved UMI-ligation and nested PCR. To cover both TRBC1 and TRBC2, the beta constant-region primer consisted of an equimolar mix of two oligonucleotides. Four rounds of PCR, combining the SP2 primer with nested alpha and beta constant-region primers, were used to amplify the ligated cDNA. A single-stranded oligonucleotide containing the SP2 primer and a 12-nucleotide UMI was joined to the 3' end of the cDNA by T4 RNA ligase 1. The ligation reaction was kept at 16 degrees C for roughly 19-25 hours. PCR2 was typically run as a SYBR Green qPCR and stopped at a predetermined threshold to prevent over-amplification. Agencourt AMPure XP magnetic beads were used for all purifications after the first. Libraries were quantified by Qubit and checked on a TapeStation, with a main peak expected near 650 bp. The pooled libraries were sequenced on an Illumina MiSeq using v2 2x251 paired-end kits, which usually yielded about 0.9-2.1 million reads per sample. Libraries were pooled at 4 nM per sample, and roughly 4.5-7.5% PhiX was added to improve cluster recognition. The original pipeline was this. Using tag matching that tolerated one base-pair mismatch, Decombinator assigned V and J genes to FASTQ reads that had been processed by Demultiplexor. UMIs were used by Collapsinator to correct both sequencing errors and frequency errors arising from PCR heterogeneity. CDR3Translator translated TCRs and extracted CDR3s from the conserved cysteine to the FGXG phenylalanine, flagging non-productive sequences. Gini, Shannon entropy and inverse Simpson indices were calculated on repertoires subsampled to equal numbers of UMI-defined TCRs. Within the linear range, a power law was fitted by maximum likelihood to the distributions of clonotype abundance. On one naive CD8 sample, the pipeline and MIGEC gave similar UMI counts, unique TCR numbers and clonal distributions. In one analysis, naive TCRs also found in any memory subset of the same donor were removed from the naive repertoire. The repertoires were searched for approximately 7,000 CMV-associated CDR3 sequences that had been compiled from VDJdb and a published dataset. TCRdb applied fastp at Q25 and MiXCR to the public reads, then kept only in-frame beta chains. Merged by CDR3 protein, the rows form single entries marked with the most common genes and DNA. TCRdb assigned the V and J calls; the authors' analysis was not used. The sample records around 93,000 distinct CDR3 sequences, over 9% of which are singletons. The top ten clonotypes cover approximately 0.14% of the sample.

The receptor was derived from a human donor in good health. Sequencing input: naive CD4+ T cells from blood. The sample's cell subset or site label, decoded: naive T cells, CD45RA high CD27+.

The DNA sequence is TGTGCCAGTCAGACGGGGGGAGACTACGAGCAGTACTTC. Its product reads: CASQTGGDYEQYF. The chain was built from TRBV6-6 and TRBJ2-7, with 7 middle bases fitting TRBD2. Germline trimming amounts to 9 bases on V and 3 bases on J, with 8 as the count of junction bases outside the gene matches. The germline V gene (reference sequence) yields MNHNY for CDR1 and SVGAGI for CDR2. Counted from cysteine to phenylalanine, this CDR3 has 13 amino acids. Only the CDR3 DNA is retained, 39 bases long and in frame from the first base.